Following are 28 T cell receptor beta chains from one sample sequenced in a study of human T cells and chemical hapten exposure. Described time point: healthy volunteer bleed at 6 weeks. The template was total RNA from unfractionated whole blood. TCRdb redid the calling of the RACE reads with MiXCR, one entry per CDR3 protein. The sample holds more than 75,000 distinct CDR3 sequences, about 9% seen once. What was sequenced was whole blood. The origin of the receptors is a male donor in good health. Some clones in this sample may be carry-over from other donors' samples.

In its sample, this clonotype was seen many times. V gene TRBV20-1 combines with J gene TRBJ2-5, with D possibly matching TRBD2 (5 bases). The ends were cut back, 4 bases at V and 4 bases at J, with 13 bases in the middle. Germline CDR1 reads DFQATT; CDR2 reads SNEGSKA (reference sequence). The CDR3 has 13 residues. CDR3 DNA sequence: TGCAGTGCTATCTCCGGACTTGGAGAGACCCAGTACTTC. Translation gives CSAISGLGETQYF.

This rearrangement joins TRBV7-2 to TRBJ1-1; TRBD1 aligns across 9 bases. Germline V CDR1 and CDR2: SGHTA, FQGNSA. The length of the CDR3 is 15 residues. With 4 bases clipped from V and 4 bases from J, the junction kept 7 bases outside the gene matches. The CDR3 coding sequence is TGTGCCAGCAGCTCGAACAGGGGGCAGGGCACTGAAGCTTTCTTT. Its translation is CASSSNRGQGTEAFF.

V gene TRBV5-1 combines with J gene TRBJ1-1, with 8 bases aligning to TRBD1. Germline V gene sequence: CDR1 SGHRS, CDR2 YFSETQ. The J segment lost 4 bases and the V segment lost 3 bases, leaving 8 bases of the junction unmatched. CDR3 length equals 15 residues. This CDR3 is CASSSGQGAGTEAFF. In DNA form, the CDR3 reads TGCGCCAGCAGCTCCGGACAGGGAGCGGGCACTGAAGCTTTCTTT.

This clonotype was picked up a small number of times. The rearrangement links TRBV6-2 or TRBV6-3 to TRBJ2-1; perhaps TRBD1 as D (5 bases). Trimming cost V 5 bases and J 9 bases, with 14 bases left between them. CDR3 length equals 13 residues. CDR1 MNHEY and CDR2 SVGEGT come from the germline V gene. The CDR3 reads CASSMGLGREQFF. The CDR3 coding sequence is TGTGCCAGCAGTATGGGGCTGGGTCGTGAGCAGTTCTTC.

This clonotype appeared a few times. The chain carries TRBV12-3 or TRBV12-4 and TRBJ1-5; unclear D gene. Trimming cost V 3 bases and J 6 bases, with 9 bases left between them. The CDR3 runs 13 residues. CDR3 residues: CASSLRLGQPQHF. The CDR3 DNA follows: TGTGCCAGCAGTTTGCGGCTAGGTCAGCCCCAGCATTTT.

This clonotype was observed a handful of times. The J gene is TRBJ2-7, the V gene TRBV25-1; TRBD1 or TRBD2 may be the D gene (5 bases each). Germline V gene sequence: CDR1 MGHDK, CDR2 SYGVNS. The CDR3 is 15 amino acids. The V end lost 7 bases, the J end lost 0 bases, and 16 bases lay between the germline ends. CDR3 nucleotides: TGTGCCAGCACCCCCCGGGGCTCCAGCTCCTACGAGCAGTACTTC. This encodes CASTPRGSSSYEQYF.

This clonotype was seen ten or more times. The chain uses TRBV18 and TRBJ2-7; 7 bases match TRBD1. The CDR3 extends over 17 amino acids. The trim removed 2 bases at V and 7 bases at J, leaving 17 bases unmatched. Germline V gene data show CDR1 as KGHSH and CDR2 as LQKENI. The CDR3 nucleotides are TGTGCCAGCTCACCAATCGGGGCAGGGGGAACCAGAGGAGAGCAGTACTTC. Amino acid sequence: CASSPIGAGGTRGEQYF.

Of note for this clonotype: It may be a read error: a sequence one base away is much more abundant. The chain has TRBV6-5 and TRBJ1-1; 8 bases map to TRBD1. The CDR3 totals 12 residues. The germline CDR1 and CDR2 sequences are MNHEY and SVGAGI. This CDR3 is CASSRTGFEASF. The CDR3 DNA is TGTGCCAGCAGCCGGACAGGGTTCGAAGCTTCCTTT.

This clonotype was counted at least ten times. The V and J genes are TRBV28 and TRBJ1-2; D is perhaps TRBD1 (5 bases). Germline V gene lookup returns CDR1 MDHEN and CDR2 SYDVKM. This CDR3 is built from 14 residues. Trimming shortened V by 3 bases and J by 7 bases, and 15 bases separated the two germline ends. The CDR3 region is CASSFPSREPGYTF. The CDR3 coding sequence is TGTGCCAGCAGTTTTCCATCCAGGGAACCTGGCTACACCTTC.

The chain combines TRBV27 with TRBJ1-6, with 7 bases that match TRBD1. The CDR3 sequence is 15 residues long. Germline V gene lookup returns CDR1 MNHEY and CDR2 SMNVEV (reference sequence). The V gene end was trimmed by 0 bases and the J gene end by 7 bases; junction bases not matched to a gene: 3. CDR3 DNA: TGTGCCAGCAGTTTATCGACAGGGTGGAATTCACCCCTCCACTTT. Protein: CASSLSTGWNSPLHF.

This clonotype was observed a handful of times. J is TRBJ1-1 and V is TRBV5-1; D perhaps matches TRBD1 (6 bases). This CDR3 is 15 amino acids long. Trimming pared 1 base from V and 5 bases from J, leaving 15 bases between. Germline V gene sequence: CDR1 SGHRS, CDR2 YFSETQ. The CDR3 DNA is TGCGCCAGCAGCTTGATAGGGGGGGCGGGTACTGAAGCTTTCTTT. It yields the protein CASSLIGGAGTEAFF.

This clonotype has more than one count but fewer than ten. The V gene is TRBV6-6, the J gene TRBJ1-5; D is possibly TRBD1 (5 bases). The CDR3 length is 14 residues. CDR1 and CDR2 (germline): MNHNY, SVGAGI (reference sequence). Trimming removed 6 bases from V and 3 bases from J, with 12 bases in between. This CDR3 reads CASSRDANNQPQHF. Written as DNA, the CDR3 is TGTGCCAGCAGCCGGGACGCCAACAATCAGCCCCAGCATTTT.

This clonotype occurred many times. The chain links TRBV3-1 to TRBJ2-4; maybe TRBD2 (6 bases). The germline V and J ends were trimmed by 1 base and 0 bases, with 13 bases remaining between them. The germline CDR1 and CDR2 sequences are LGHDT and YNNKEL (reference sequence). The CDR3 has 17 residues. The CDR3 sequence is CASSQADLGLAKNIQYF. The CDR3 DNA sequence: TGTGCCAGCAGCCAAGCCGACTTGGGACTAGCCAAAAACATTCAGTACTTC.

The chain has TRBV7-9 and TRBJ2-3; maybe TRBD2 (6 bases). This CDR3 has 18 residues. Between the trimmed V and J ends, which lost 4 bases and 1 base, there was a span of 21 bases. Germline V lookup: CDR1 SEHNR, CDR2 FQNEAQ (reference sequence). CDR3 sequence: CASSSPFWGDPGTDTQYF. DNA of the CDR3: TGTGCCAGCAGCTCTCCCTTTTGGGGGGACCCAGGCACAGATACGCAGTATTTT. Using reference TRBV7-9 and TRBJ2-3 for the parts outside the CDR3, the full variable domain is DTGVSQNPRHKITKRGQNVTFRCDPISEHNRLYWYRQTLGQGPEFLTYFQNEAQLEKSRLLSDRFSAERPKGSFSTLEIQRTEQGDSAMYLCASSSPFWGDPGTDTQYFGPGTRLTVL.

The table lists this clonotype with many counts. V and J are TRBV27 and TRBJ1-1; unclear D gene. The CDR3 runs to 13 residues. Germline loops: CDR1 MNHEY, CDR2 SMNVEV (reference sequence). V was cut by 2 bases and J by 1 base, with 5 bases left in between. Written as DNA, the CDR3 is TGTGCCAGCAGTTTACAGGAGAACACTGAAGCTTTCTTT. Its translation: CASSLQENTEAFF.

The sample holds a few counts of this clonotype. The chain joins TRBV29-1 to TRBJ2-1; 7 bases are a match to TRBD2. CDR1 and CDR2 from the germline V gene are SQVTM and ANQGSEA. The CDR3 length is 15 residues. J lost 0 bases, V lost 6 bases, and 8 bases had no gene match. CDR3 nucleotides: TGCAGCGTCGGTGGCGGCGGGAGCTCCTACAATGAGCAGTTCTTC. This codes for CSVGGGGSSYNEQFF.

The chain uses TRBV2 and TRBJ1-5; D may be TRBD1 (6 bases). The germline V gene encodes CDR1 SNHLY and CDR2 FYNNEI. This CDR3 is 13 amino acids long. V lost 10 bases and J 4 bases, leaving 14 bases between the germline ends. CDR3 protein: CATSAQGNQPQHF. CDR3 bases: TGTGCCACCTCTGCACAGGGAAATCAGCCCCAGCATTTT.

This clonotype was found a few times. The CDR3 reads CSASRTSGSSRYEQYF. In nucleotides, the CDR3 is TGCAGTGCTAGCCGGACTAGCGGGTCCTCCCGCTACGAGCAGTACTTC. The chain employs TRBV20-1 and TRBJ2-7; 11 bases line up with TRBD2. Germline V gene data show CDR1 as DFQATT and CDR2 as SNEGSKA (reference sequence). The CDR3 is made up of 16 amino acids. Germline trimming cut 3 bases from V and 3 bases from J; bases unmatched to any gene: 10.

This rearrangement joins TRBV29-1 to TRBJ1-5, with D unclear. The J call may be faulty, since TRBJ2-3 better matches the DNA end. The CDR3 is 12 amino acids. Germline assignment: CDR1 SQVTM and CDR2 ANQGSEA. The CDR3 nucleotides are TGCAGCGTTGGAGAGTACAATCAGCCCCAGTATTTT. Translated, it gives CSVGEYNQPQYF.

The rearrangement uses TRBV6-2 or TRBV6-3 and TRBJ2-3; 7 nucleotides match TRBD1. The CDR3 is 14 amino acids. The V segment lost 7 bases and the J segment 5 bases; nucleotides outside the gene matches: 9. From germline, CDR1 is MNHEY and CDR2 SVGEGT. This CDR3 is CASTKRTGGDTQYF. The CDR3 DNA sequence: TGTGCCAGCACTAAGAGGACAGGAGGAGATACGCAGTATTTT.

The V and J genes are TRBV27 and TRBJ2-1, with TRBD2 matching over 8 bases. The J segment lost 4 bases and the V segment lost 6 bases, leaving 2 bases of the junction unmatched. Germline CDR1 MNHEY, CDR2 SMNVEV (reference sequence). The CDR3 is made up of 13 amino acids. CDR3: CASRPGGYNEQFF. CDR3 sequence (DNA): TGTGCCAGCAGACCGGGAGGGTACAATGAGCAGTTCTTC.

The V gene is TRBV16, the J gene TRBJ1-4; D is ambiguous. V was cut by 1 base and J by 0 bases, with 15 bases left in between. Germline V lookup: CDR1 KGHSY, CDR2 FQNENV. The CDR3 covers 18 residues. In DNA, the CDR3 is TGTGCCAGCAGCCAATTGGGAGGGTTGACGGCAACTAATGAAAAACTGTTTTTT. It translates to CASSQLGGLTATNEKLFF. Full variable domain (outside the CDR3, taken from reference TRBV16 and TRBJ1-4): GEEVAQTPKHLVRGEGQKAKLYCAPIKGHSYVFWYQQVLKNEFKFLISFQNENVFDETGMPKERFSAKCLPNSPCSLEIQATKLEDSAVYFCASSQLGGLTATNEKLFFGSGTQLSVL.

J is TRBJ2-6 and V is TRBV4-3, with D uncertain. The length of the CDR3 is 15 residues. The V end lost 4 bases, the J end lost 0 bases, and 7 bases lay between the germline ends. Germline CDR1 reads LGHNA; CDR2 reads YSLEER. CDR3 region: CASSRWGSGANVLTF. CDR3 in DNA: TGCGCCAGCAGCCGTTGGGGCTCTGGGGCCAACGTCCTGACTTTC.

V and J are TRBV15 and TRBJ2-3, with a possible D match to TRBD2 (5 bases). The V end was cut by 1 base, the J end by 4 bases, with 15 bases between. The length of the CDR3 is 16 residues. Looked up from germline, CDR1 is LNHNV and CDR2 is YYDKDF (reference sequence). The CDR3 reads CATSRAVGEEADTQYF. Written as DNA, the CDR3 is TGTGCCACCAGCAGAGCCGTGGGAGAAGAGGCAGATACGCAGTATTTT. Full variable domain (outside the CDR3, taken from reference TRBV15 and TRBJ2-3): DAMVIQNPRYQVTQFGKPVTLSCSQTLNHNVMYWYQQKSSQAPKLLFHYYDKDFNNEADTPDNFQSRRPNTSFCFLDIRSPGLGDTAMYLCATSRAVGEEADTQYFGPGTRLTVL.

The CDR3 DNA reads as TGTGCCATCAGTGCGGTCGGTTCCTACGAGCAGTACTTC. This encodes CAISAVGSYEQYF. The genes are TRBV10-3 and TRBJ2-7; the D is unclear. Germline-derived CDR1 and CDR2 are ENHRY and SYGVKD. This CDR3 comprises 13 residues. Trimming pared 4 bases from V and 1 base from J, leaving 8 bases between.

In this sample, this clonotype turned up many times. The chain uses TRBV20-1 and TRBJ2-7; 13 bases agree with TRBD2. Germline CDR1 and CDR2: DFQATT and SNEGSKA (reference sequence). Unmatched junction bases numbered 5, after V lost 1 base and J lost 2 bases. The CDR3 covers 16 residues. DNA of the CDR3: TGCAGTGCTAGAGCCCCTGGGACTAGCGGGACCTACGAGCAGTACTTC. Amino acids: CSARAPGTSGTYEQYF.

The chain uses TRBV20-1 and TRBJ2-5; D is possibly TRBD2 (6 bases). The V end was cut by 6 bases, the J end by 0 bases, with 20 bases between. CDR3 length equals 16 residues. Germline loops: CDR1 DFQATT, CDR2 SNEGSKA (reference sequence). CDR3 in DNA: TGCAGTGCCCCTGATACCGGGACGGGGGACCAAGAGACCCAGTACTTC. Protein product: CSAPDTGTGDQETQYF.

The chain joins TRBV29-1 to TRBJ1-2, with 7 positions matching TRBD1. Germline CDR1 is SQVTM and CDR2 is ANQGSEA. V gave up 5 bases and J gave up 4 bases; unmatched junction bases: 4. This CDR3 spans 12 amino acids. The CDR3 reads CSVPGGIYGYTF. CDR3 in DNA: TGCAGCGTTCCAGGGGGGATCTATGGCTACACCTTC.